Listed below are T cell receptor beta chains from one sample, sequenced in a study of TIL therapy for anti-PD-1-resistant metastatic lung cancer. Assay used: immunoSEQ multiplex PCR; TCRdb lists only in-frame clones, some missing. The sample yields around 19,000 clones, around 82% seen once. Sequencing used blood, obtained at baseline. These receptors were taken from a person aged 25 to 85 with non-small cell lung cancer. The CDR3 runs from the conserved cysteine through the conserved F or W. The D gene is left open where the match is weak. Rows give clone size only sometimes, using once, few, many, or a class for an expanded clone.

J gene	V gene	D gene	clone size	CDR3 protein	CDR3 DNA
TRBJ2-5	TRBV5-3	TRBD2	.	CARSVLTSGRQETQYF	TGTGCCAGAAGCGTACTCACTAGCGGGCGCCAAGAGACCCAGTACTTC
TRBJ1-1	TRBV30	.	.	CAWSGGGTEAFF	TGTGCCTGGAGTGGGGGAGGCACTGAAGCTTTCTTT
TRBJ1-2	TRBV7-2	.	.	CASSSLNGVQIYGYTF	TGTGCCAGCAGCTCCCTAAACGGGGTGCAAATTTATGGCTACACCTTC
TRBJ1-1	TRBV5-1	.	.	CASSWRGLNTEAFF	TGCGCCAGCAGCTGGAGGGGACTGAACACTGAAGCTTTCTTT
TRBJ2-1	TRBV9	TRBD1	once	CASSPSGTVSYNEQFF	TGTGCCAGCAGCCCAAGTGGGACAGTCTCCTACAATGAGCAGTTCTTC
TRBJ1-5	TRBV19	TRBD1	.	CASRQGATQPQHF	TGTGCCAGTAGGCAGGGGGCGACTCAGCCCCAGCATTTT
TRBJ2-1	TRBV10-3	.	.	CAISDGARLDEQFF	TGTGCCATCAGTGACGGAGCGAGGCTGGATGAGCAGTTCTTC
TRBJ1-2	TRBV5-1	.	.	CASSAGYGYTF	TGCGCCAGCTCGGCGGGATATGGCTACACCTTC
TRBJ2-7	TRBV20-1	.	.	CSATREVEQYF	TGCAGTGCTACCCGCGAGGTCGAGCAGTACTTC
TRBJ2-7	TRBV7-9	TRBD1	medium-sized	CASGIDRAPYEQYF	TGTGCCAGCGGTATTGACAGGGCCCCCTACGAGCAGTACTTC
TRBJ2-3	TRBV5-4	TRBD1	few	CASSPPGGADTQYF	TGTGCCAGCAGCCCACCAGGGGGTGCAGATACGCAGTATTTT
TRBJ2-7	TRBV6-5	.	.	CASTNPTPPYEQYF	TGTGCCAGCACCAACCCGACACCCCCTTACGAGCAGTACTTC